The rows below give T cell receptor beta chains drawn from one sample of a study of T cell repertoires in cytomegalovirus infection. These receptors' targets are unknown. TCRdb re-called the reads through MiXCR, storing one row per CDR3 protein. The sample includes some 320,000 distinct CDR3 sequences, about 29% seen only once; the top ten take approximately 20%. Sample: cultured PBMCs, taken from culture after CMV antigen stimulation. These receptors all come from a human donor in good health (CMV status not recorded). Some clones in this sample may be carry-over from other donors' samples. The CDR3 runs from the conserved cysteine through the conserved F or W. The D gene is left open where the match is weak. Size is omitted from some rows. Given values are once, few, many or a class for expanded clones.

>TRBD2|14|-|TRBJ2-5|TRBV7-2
CASSRRLAEETQYF
TGTGCCAGCAGCCGTCGCCTAGCGGAAGAGACCCAGTACTTC
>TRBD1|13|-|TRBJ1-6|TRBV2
CASSWDRDSPLHF
TGTGCCAGCAGTTGGGACAGGGATTCACCCCTCCACTTT
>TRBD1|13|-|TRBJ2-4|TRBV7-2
CASRGQGQNIQYF
TGTGCCAGCAGGGGACAGGGTCAAAACATTCAGTACTTC
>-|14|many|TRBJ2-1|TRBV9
CASSSGPEGDEQFF
TGTGCCAGCAGCTCGGGACCAGAGGGGGATGAGCAGTTCTTC
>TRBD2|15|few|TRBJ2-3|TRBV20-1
CSASRREGSTDTQYF
TGCAGTGCTAGTAGGCGGGAGGGAAGCACAGATACGCAGTATTTT
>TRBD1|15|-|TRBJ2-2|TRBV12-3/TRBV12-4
CASSFAGGSTGELFF
TGTGCCAGCAGTTTCGCAGGGGGAAGCACCGGGGAGCTGTTTTTT
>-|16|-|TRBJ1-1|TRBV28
CASSWAVGSVNTEAFF
TGTGCCAGCAGTTGGGCGGTAGGCAGTGTGAACACTGAAGCTTTCTTT
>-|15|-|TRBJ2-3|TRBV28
CASSPLMIRTDTQYF
TGTGCCAGCAGTCCGCTCATGATTCGGACAGATACGCAGTATTTT
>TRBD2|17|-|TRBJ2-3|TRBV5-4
CASSLRTSGGVGDTQCF
TGTGCCAGCAGCTTGCGGACTAGCGGGGGGGTGGGAGATACGCAGTGTTTT
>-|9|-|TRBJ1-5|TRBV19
CARIQPQHF
TGTGCCAGGATTCAGCCCCAGCATTTT
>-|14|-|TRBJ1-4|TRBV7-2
CASSPRGGQEKLFF
TGTGCCAGCAGCCCCCGGGGGGGGCAAGAAAAACTGTTTTTT
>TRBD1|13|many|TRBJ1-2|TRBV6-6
CASSQGQGTGYTF
TGTGCCAGCAGTCAGGGACAGGGGACTGGCTACACCTTC
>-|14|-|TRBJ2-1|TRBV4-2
CASSQEASGNEQFF
TGTGCCAGCAGCCAAGAGGCCAGCGGAAATGAGCAGTTCTTC
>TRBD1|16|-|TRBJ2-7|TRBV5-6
CASSSLKDRGTYEQYF
TGTGCCAGCAGCTCGCTAAAGGACAGGGGTACCTACGAGCAGTACTTC
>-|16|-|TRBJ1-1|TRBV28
CASSLRGSAMNTEAFF
TGTGCCAGCAGTTTAAGAGGGTCCGCGATGAACACTGAAGCTTTCTTT
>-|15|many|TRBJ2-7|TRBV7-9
CASSPPDVGAYEQYF
TGTGCCAGCAGCCCCCCGGACGTCGGGGCCTACGAGCAGTACTTC
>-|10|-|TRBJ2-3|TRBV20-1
CSASTDTQYF
TGCAGTGCTTCTACAGATACGCAGTATTTT
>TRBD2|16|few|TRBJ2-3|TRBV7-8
CASSLVAGRGSDTQYF
TGTGCCAGCAGCTTAGTAGCGGGGCGGGGTTCGGATACGCAGTATTTT
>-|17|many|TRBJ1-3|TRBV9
CASSVESLRSSGNTIYF
TGTGCCAGCAGCGTAGAGAGTTTGAGGAGCTCTGGAAACACCATATATTTT
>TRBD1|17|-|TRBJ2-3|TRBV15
CATSRERDRGRQDTQYF
TGTGCCACCAGCAGAGAGCGAGACAGGGGGCGTCAAGATACGCAGTATTTT
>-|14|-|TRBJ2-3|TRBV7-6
CASSPSGLTDTQYF
TGTGCTAGCAGCCCATCTGGACTCACAGATACGCAGTATTTT
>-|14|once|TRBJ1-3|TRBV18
CASSRDLSGNTIYF
TGTGCCAGCTCACGGGACCTCTCTGGAAACACCATATATTTT
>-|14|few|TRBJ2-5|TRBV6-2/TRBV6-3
CASSYTQGEETQYF
TGTGCCAGCAGTTACACACAGGGAGAAGAGACCCAGTACTTC